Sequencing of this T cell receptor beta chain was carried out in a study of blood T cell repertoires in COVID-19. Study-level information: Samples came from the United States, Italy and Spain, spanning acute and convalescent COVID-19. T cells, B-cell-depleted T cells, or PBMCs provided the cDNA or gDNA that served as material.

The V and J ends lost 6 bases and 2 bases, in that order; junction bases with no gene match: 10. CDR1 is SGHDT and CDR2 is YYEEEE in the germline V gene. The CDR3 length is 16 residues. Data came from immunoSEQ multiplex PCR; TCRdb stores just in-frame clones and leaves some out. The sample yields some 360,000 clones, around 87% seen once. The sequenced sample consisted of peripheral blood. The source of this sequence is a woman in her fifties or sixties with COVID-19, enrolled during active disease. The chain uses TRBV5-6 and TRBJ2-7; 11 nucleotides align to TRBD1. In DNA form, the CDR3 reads TGTGCCAGCACCTCCTTAAGGACAGGGGGCACCTACGAGCAGTACTTC. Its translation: CASTSLRTGGTYEQYF.